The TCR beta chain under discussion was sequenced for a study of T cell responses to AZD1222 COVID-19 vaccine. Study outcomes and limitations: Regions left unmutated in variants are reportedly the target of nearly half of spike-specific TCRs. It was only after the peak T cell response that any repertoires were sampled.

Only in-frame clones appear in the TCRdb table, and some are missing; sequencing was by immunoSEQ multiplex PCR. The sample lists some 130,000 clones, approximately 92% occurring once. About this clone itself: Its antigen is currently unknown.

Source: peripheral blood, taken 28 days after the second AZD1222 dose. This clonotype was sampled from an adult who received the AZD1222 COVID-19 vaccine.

The chain's CDR3 is CASSLSTEPQHF. As DNA, the CDR3 is TGTGCCAGCAGTTTATCCACTGAGCCCCAGCATTTT. The chain joins TRBV12-3 or TRBV12-4 to TRBJ1-5; no definite D call. The CDR3 extends over 12 amino acids. V was shortened by 2 bases and J by 8 bases, with 7 bases between the two germline ends.